Shown below are 30 T cell receptor beta chains from a single sample sequenced in a study of T cells in localized non-small cell lung cancer (dated by TCRdb to the early 2020s). The method behind the library was the immunoSEQ multiplex PCR assay. The table was pulled from immuneACCESS by TCRdb, which kept in-frame rearrangements only. Such tables lose some clones; where checked, under half of the loss comes from unresolved V genes, and the rest has no known cause. The sample table shows tens of thousands of clones, and over 80% are seen once. Of the sample, approximately 15% falls within the top ten clones. The sequencing here drew on peripheral blood, taken before any cancer treatment. All receptors derive from a man aged 35 to 69 with stage I squamous cell lung carcinoma.

The chain has TRBV11-3 and TRBJ2-7; 9 bases agree with TRBD2. CDR1 and CDR2 from the germline V gene are SGHNT and YENEEA. V was pared by 5 bases and J by 0 bases, with 5 bases of the junction left unmatched. The CDR3 has 15 amino acids. The CDR3 is CASSLRGGSSYEQYF. The CDR3 region has the DNA TGTGCCAGCAGCCTGCGGGGGGGGAGCTCCTACGAGCAGTACTTC.

The chain couples TRBV29-1 to TRBJ2-3; 8 nucleotides line up with TRBD1. Unmatched junction bases numbered 5, after V lost 8 bases and J lost 1 base. The CDR3 loop spans 13 amino acids. Germline V gene data show CDR1 as SQVTM and CDR2 as ANQGSEA. The CDR3 bases are TGCAGCTCCACGGGACAGGGCACAGATACGCAGTATTTT. Residues: CSSTGQGTDTQYF.

This chain joins TRBV6-1 and TRBJ1-2; D remains ambiguous. V lost 0 bases, J lost 8 bases, and 4 bases lay in between. The CDR3 extends over 11 amino acids. CDR1 is MNHNS, CDR2 SASEGT, per germline. The CDR3 DNA reads TGTGCCAGCAGTGAAGCCTTGGGCTACACCTTC. Translating it yields CASSEALGYTF.

The chain combines TRBV4-3 with TRBJ2-7, with 10 bases matching TRBD1. The V gene's germline CDR1 is LGHNA and CDR2 YSLEER. J gave up 3 bases and V 0 bases, and 8 bases lay outside the gene matches. The CDR3 length is 17 residues. CDR3 nucleotide sequence: TGCGCCAGCAGCCAAGAGGTGATGACAGGGGGCAACTACGAGCAGTACTTC. Its translation: CASSQEVMTGGNYEQYF.

The chain employs TRBV25-1 and TRBJ2-3; D is unclear. This CDR3 comprises 15 residues. V was shortened by 4 bases and J by 2 bases, with 13 bases between the two germline ends. CDR1 MGHDK and CDR2 SYGVNS come from the germline V gene. CDR3 coding DNA: TGTGCCAGCAGTGGGTCCGTCGGCGCCACAGATACGCAGTATTTT. Its translation is CASSGSVGATDTQYF.

The chain has TRBV5-8 and TRBJ1-5; D unclear. There are 12 residues in the CDR3. Germline V gives CDR1 SGHTS, CDR2 YDEGEE. The V gene lost 3 bases and the J gene lost 10 bases, with 11 bases spanning the gap. In nucleotides, the CDR3 is TGTGCCAGCAGCTCGGCGCCGGGTCCCCAGCATTTT. Translating it yields CASSSAPGPQHF.

Of note for this clone: At one end, the junction sequence differs from germline, possibly due to a read error. The rearrangement joins TRBV29-1 to TRBJ1-2; D remains ambiguous. Germline CDR1 reads SQVTM; CDR2 reads ANQGSEA. The CDR3 runs 12 residues. CDR3 in DNA: TGCAGCGTGGAAGCAGCGGACTATGGCTACACCTTC. This gives the protein CSVEAADYGYTF.

This chain uses TRBV10-3 with TRBJ2-1; 7 bases are shared with TRBD2. After removal of 4 bases from V and 7 bases from J, the junction contained 10 bases not matched to a gene. Germline CDR1 reads ENHRY; CDR2 reads SYGVKD. The CDR3 sequence is 15 residues long. Here the CDR3 DNA reads TGTGCCATCAGTGGGGAGGGATTCGGGAATAATGAGCAGTTCTTC. Translated, it gives CAISGEGFGNNEQFF.

The rearrangement joins TRBV13 to TRBJ2-2; D unresolved. V shed 3 bases and J shed 5 bases, with 10 bases lying between them. There are 14 residues in the CDR3. Looked up from germline, CDR1 is PRHDT and CDR2 is FYEKMQ (reference sequence). The CDR3 DNA sequence: TGTGCCAGCAGCTTCTATAGTCTTACCGGGGAGCTGTTTTTT. Protein product: CASSFYSLTGELFF.

The chain has TRBV14 and TRBJ2-7; 10 bases agree with TRBD2. V dropped 4 bases and J dropped 4; count of bases not matched to a gene: 10. Germline V gene sequence: CDR1 SGHDN, CDR2 FVKESK. The CDR3 length is 16 residues. The CDR3 sequence is CASSLTKRGGQYEQYF. CDR3 coding DNA: TGTGCCAGCAGCCTGACAAAGCGGGGGGGCCAGTACGAGCAGTACTTC.

This clone showed up just a few times. The V gene is TRBV28, the J gene TRBJ1-1; TRBD1 agrees at 11 bases. CDR3 length: 16 residues. V trimming: 3 bases; J trimming: 10 bases; junction bases outside the gene matches: 13. Germline CDR1 is MDHEN and CDR2 is SYDVKM. The CDR3 sequence is CASSFSPGQGAWRAFF. The DNA for the CDR3 is TGTGCCAGCAGTTTTAGCCCAGGACAGGGGGCCTGGAGAGCTTTCTTT. The entire variable domain, with the rest obtained from reference TRBV28 and TRBJ1-1, is as follows: DVKVTQSSRYLVKRTGEKVFLECVQDMDHENMFWYRQDPGLGLRLIYFSYDVKMKEKGDIPEGYSVSREKKERFSLILESASTNQTSMYLCASSFSPGQGAWRAFFGQGTRLTVV.

CDR3 in amino acids: CASSPQADQPQHF. The CDR3 coding sequence is TGTGCCAGCAGCCCTCAGGCCGATCAGCCCCAGCATTTT. The V call is TRBV7-2, the J call TRBJ1-5; D remains unclear. Germline lookup yields CDR1 SGHTA and CDR2 FQGNSA. Between the trimmed V and J ends, which lost 5 bases and 5 bases, there was a span of 10 bases. This CDR3 region has 13 residues.

The chain joins TRBV27 to TRBJ2-7, with 9 bases aligning to TRBD1. V dropped 3 bases and J dropped 4; count of bases not matched to a gene: 1. Germline V lookup: CDR1 MNHEY, CDR2 SMNVEV (reference sequence). The CDR3 is made up of 13 amino acids. Written as DNA, the CDR3 is TGTGCCAGCAGTTTGGACAGGGGTTACGAGCAGTACTTC. Its protein product is CASSLDRGYEQYF.

The V gene is TRBV2, the J gene TRBJ2-1, with D possibly matching TRBD2 (5 bases). The germline V and J ends were trimmed by 4 bases and 9 bases, with 13 bases remaining between them. This CDR3 spans 13 amino acids. Germline CDR1 SNHLY, CDR2 FYNNEI. The CDR3 is CASSVISEGEQFF. The CDR3 DNA reads as TGTGCCAGCAGTGTCATAAGTGAGGGTGAGCAGTTCTTC.

The chain uses TRBV10-2 and TRBJ1-6; 11 bases map to TRBD1. J gave up 0 bases and V 6 bases, and 4 bases lay outside the gene matches. Germline lookup yields CDR1 WSHSY and CDR2 SAAADI. This CDR3 spans 17 amino acids. The CDR3 sequence: CASRADRGPSYNSPLHF. Written as DNA, the CDR3 is TGCGCCAGCAGAGCGGACAGGGGGCCCTCCTATAATTCACCCCTCCACTTT.

The chain links TRBV29-1 to TRBJ1-1; D gene uncertain. The V gene's germline CDR1 is SQVTM and CDR2 ANQGSEA. V was cut by 2 bases and J by 1 base, with 11 bases left in between. The CDR3 is made up of 14 amino acids. The CDR3 DNA is TGCAGCGTTGAATTGAGATTTGGGAACACTGAAGCTTTCTTT. Its translation is CSVELRFGNTEAFF.

The V gene is TRBV7-8, the J gene TRBJ2-1, with TRBD2 identical over 9 bases. The CDR3 length is 16 residues. Trimming removed 6 bases from V and 3 bases from J; junction bases left unmatched: 9. Germline V gene lookup returns CDR1 SGHVS and CDR2 FQNEAQ. The DNA of the CDR3 is TGTGCCAGCAGTCTCTCAGCGGGGGGCCTCTACAATGAGCAGTTCTTC. It yields the protein CASSLSAGGLYNEQFF.

The chain couples TRBV4-1 to TRBJ1-5, with no clear D. The germline V gene encodes CDR1 MGHRA and CDR2 YSYEKL. This CDR3 spans 13 amino acids. V shed 0 bases and J shed 9 bases, with 9 bases lying between them. CDR3 coding DNA: TGCGCCAGCAGCCAAGACGTGGAAGGGCCCCAGCATTTT. Translated: CASSQDVEGPQHF.

This clone was found a few times. CDR3 region: CASSPRTSGYLNEQYF. Written as DNA, the CDR3 is TGCGCCAGCAGCCCTCGGACTAGCGGGTACTTAAACGAGCAGTACTTC. The rearrangement joins TRBV5-1 to TRBJ2-7; 11 positions match TRBD2. The CDR3 loop spans 16 amino acids. The trim removed 4 bases at V and 5 bases at J, leaving 11 bases unmatched. The germline CDR1 and CDR2 sequences are SGHRS and YFSETQ.

The V call is TRBV5-1, the J call TRBJ2-2, with D maybe TRBD1 (5 bases). This CDR3 region has 14 residues. Germline V CDR1 and CDR2: SGHRS, YFSETQ. Trimming stripped 4 bases from V and 5 bases from J, with 12 bases between. CDR3 residues: CASSPRPGTGELFF. CDR3 DNA sequence: TGCGCCAGCAGCCCGCGCCCAGGGACCGGGGAGCTGTTTTTT.

V is TRBV6-6 and J is TRBJ1-1; TRBD1 is a possible D gene (5 bases). Per the germline V gene, CDR1 is MNHNY and CDR2 is SVGAGI (reference sequence). The CDR3 is 16 residues long. Trimming removed 4 bases from V and 5 bases from J, with 20 bases in between. The CDR3 loop is CASSSSGTSSKTEAFF. The CDR3 region has the DNA TGTGCCAGCAGTTCCAGCGGGACTTCTTCGAAGACTGAAGCTTTCTTT.

The DNA for the CDR3 is TGTGCCAGCAGCGCGGACAGGGGGAATCAGCCCCAGCATTTT. Translating gives CASSADRGNQPQHF. The chain links TRBV7-9 to TRBJ1-5; 10 nucleotides line up with TRBD1. Per germline, CDR1 SEHNR and CDR2 FQNEAQ (reference sequence). V lost 5 bases to trimming and J lost 4 bases; unmatched junction nucleotides: 2. The CDR3 loop spans 14 amino acids.

The chain carries TRBV15 and TRBJ1-2; D call uncertain. CDR1 is LNHNV and CDR2 is YYDKDF in the germline V gene (reference sequence). Trimming pared 5 bases from V and 4 bases from J, leaving 8 bases between. This CDR3 has 12 amino acids. DNA of the CDR3: TGTGCCACCAGCGGCCCTTCCTATGGCTACACCTTC. Translated, it gives CATSGPSYGYTF.

The chain is built from TRBV19 and TRBJ1-2; D remains unclear. Germline assignment: CDR1 LNHDA and CDR2 SQIVND (reference sequence). The V end was cut by 5 bases, the J end by 4 bases, with 8 bases between. This CDR3 spans 12 amino acids. Here the CDR3 reads CASSEQLYGYTF. CDR3 sequence (DNA): TGTGCCAGTAGTGAACAGCTCTATGGCTACACCTTC.

The chain combines TRBV27 with TRBJ2-7; maybe TRBD2 (5 bases). Trimming removed 6 bases at V and 2 bases at J, with 14 bases between. CDR1 and CDR2 from the germline V gene are MNHEY and SMNVEV (reference sequence). This CDR3 contains 14 residues. The CDR3 nucleotides read TGTGCCAGCAGGTCCCCCGGAGGAACCTACGAGCAGTACTTC. Translation: CASRSPGGTYEQYF.

The V gene is TRBV6-5, the J gene TRBJ2-7, with D perhaps matching TRBD1 (5 bases). Trimming cost V 4 bases and J 2 bases, with 18 bases left between them. Germline loops: CDR1 MNHEY, CDR2 SVGAGI. This CDR3 region has 16 residues. CDR3 protein: CASSLFSQGSPYEQYF. The CDR3 DNA reads TGTGCCAGCAGTTTATTTTCCCAGGGAAGCCCCTACGAGCAGTACTTC.

J is TRBJ1-2 and V is TRBV6-5; D call uncertain. Trimming took 6 bases from V and 4 from J, leaving 15 bases between them. The germline V gene encodes CDR1 MNHEY and CDR2 SVGAGI. The CDR3 spans 14 residues. CDR3 protein: CASSHESRSYGYTF. DNA of the CDR3: TGTGCCAGCAGCCACGAGTCCCGGTCCTATGGCTACACCTTC.

The chain joins TRBV6-6 to TRBJ2-7, with 7 bases lining up with TRBD2. Trimming removed 7 bases from V and 5 bases from J; junction bases left unmatched: 8. Germline V lookup: CDR1 MNHNY, CDR2 SVGAGI (reference sequence). The CDR3 consists of 13 residues. As DNA, the CDR3 is TGTGCCAGCATAGGGAGGGGTTTCCACGAGCAGTACTTC. This translates into CASIGRGFHEQYF.

This clone was counted between two and nine times. The CDR3 DNA sequence: TGTGCCAGCTCATCCGGGACGCCTGAAGCTTTCTTT. Residues: CASSSGTPEAFF. The chain is built from TRBV18 and TRBJ1-1; TRBD1 is a possible D gene (5 bases). The V end was cut by 5 bases, the J end by 6 bases, with 10 bases between. This CDR3 has 12 residues. Germline V gene lookup returns CDR1 KGHSH and CDR2 LQKENI.

V is TRBV7-8 and J is TRBJ1-1; D uncertain. Germline V gives CDR1 SGHVS, CDR2 FQNEAQ. This CDR3 spans 14 amino acids. Trimming left V 3 bases short and J 1 base short, with 9 bases between. This CDR3 is CASSLSQWNTEAFF. The CDR3 DNA is TGTGCCAGCAGCTTGTCGCAGTGGAACACTGAAGCTTTCTTT.